What follows are 6 T cell receptor beta chains derived from one specimen sequenced in a study of pediatric ulcerative colitis. Only in-frame clones appear in the TCRdb table, and some are missing; sequencing was by immunoSEQ multiplex PCR. The data show about 64,000 clones, around 85% seen once. Sequencing was carried out using blood. All receptors derive from a boy aged 5-17 years with severe ulcerative colitis.

The V gene is TRBV7-3, the J gene TRBJ2-1; 11 nucleotides agree with TRBD2. From germline, CDR1 is SGHTA and CDR2 FQGTGA. J lost 4 bases, V lost 5 bases, and 7 bases had no gene match. The CDR3 loop spans 16 amino acids. The CDR3 spells CASSPSLAGAYNEQFF. The CDR3 DNA sequence: TGTGCCAGCAGCCCCTCACTAGCGGGAGCTTACAATGAGCAGTTCTTC.

V is TRBV7-9 and J is TRBJ1-5; a weak D match, TRBD1 (6 bases). V lost 2 bases, J lost 2 bases, and 13 bases lay in between. The CDR3 is 16 residues long. CDR1 and CDR2 (germline): SEHNR, FQNEAQ (reference sequence). The CDR3 DNA is TGTGCCAGCAGCTTACAGCCAGGGGAGGGCAATCAGCCCCAGCATTTT. Its translation: CASSLQPGEGNQPQHF.

This sequence joins TRBV5-4 and TRBJ1-2; no clear D gene. The V and J ends lost 5 bases and 4 bases respectively, with 12 bases between them. The CDR3 runs 13 residues. Per the germline V gene, CDR1 is SGHNT and CDR2 is YYREEE (reference sequence). CDR3 DNA: TGTGCCAGCAGTCGCGACGGAACCTATGGCTACACCTTC. This encodes CASSRDGTYGYTF.

This chain links TRBV7-3 with TRBJ2-3; maybe TRBD2 (6 bases). V was clipped by 5 bases and J by 2 bases, with 11 bases between them. From germline, CDR1 is SGHTA and CDR2 FQGTGA. The CDR3 consists of 14 residues. In nucleotides, the CDR3 is TGTGCCAGCAGCCTCGGGGGTTACACAGATACGCAGTATTTT. Protein product: CASSLGGYTDTQYF.

V usage is TRBV5-1 and J usage is TRBJ2-5; D tentatively fits TRBD1 or TRBD2 (5 bases each). CDR1 and CDR2 (germline): SGHRS, YFSETQ. This CDR3 is built from 14 residues. V dropped 6 bases and J dropped 5 bases, with 17 bases sitting between them. CDR3 bases: TGCGCCAGCACCTTTGGTGGGGGTAGGGAGACCCAGTACTTC. Translation gives CASTFGGGRETQYF.

V usage is TRBV19 and J usage is TRBJ1-4; no clear D. The CDR3 has 15 amino acids. Trimming took off 5 bases at V and 2 bases at J, with 12 bases between the two ends. The germline CDR1 and CDR2 sequences are LNHDA and SQIVND (reference sequence). In nucleotides, the CDR3 is TGTGCCAGTAGTGTCGGACCTCCGACTAATGAAAAACTGTTTTTT. It yields the protein CASSVGPPTNEKLFF.